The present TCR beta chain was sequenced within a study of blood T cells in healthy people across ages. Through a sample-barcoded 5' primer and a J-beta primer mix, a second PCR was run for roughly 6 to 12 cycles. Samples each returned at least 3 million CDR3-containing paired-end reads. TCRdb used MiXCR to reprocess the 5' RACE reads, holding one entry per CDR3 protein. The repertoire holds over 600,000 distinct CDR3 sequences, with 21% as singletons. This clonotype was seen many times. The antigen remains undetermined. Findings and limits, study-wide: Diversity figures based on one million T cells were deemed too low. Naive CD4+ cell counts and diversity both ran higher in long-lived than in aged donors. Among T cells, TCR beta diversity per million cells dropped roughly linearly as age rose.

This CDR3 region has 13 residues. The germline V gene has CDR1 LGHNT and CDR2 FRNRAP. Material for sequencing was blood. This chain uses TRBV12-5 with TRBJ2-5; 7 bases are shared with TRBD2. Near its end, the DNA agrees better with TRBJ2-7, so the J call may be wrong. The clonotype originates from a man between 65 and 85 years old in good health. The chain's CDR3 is CASGRGGSYEQYF. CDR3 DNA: TGTGCTAGTGGAAGGGGAGGGAGTTACGAGCAGTACTTC.